A selection of T cell receptor beta chains follows, all from one sample in a study of cytomegalovirus exposure and HLA in healthy donors. Profiled with immunoSEQ multiplex PCR; TCRdb holds only in-frame clones, not every one. The data contain around 230,000 clones, roughly 78% of them seen just once; the ten biggest clones take up around 0.44%. What was sequenced was PBMCs. These receptors originate from a boy aged 5 to 17 in good health and CMV-seronegative. The CDR3 runs from the conserved cysteine through the conserved F or W. Each record gives: J gene, V gene, clone size, D gene, CDR3 length, CDR3 protein, CDR3 DNA. A D gene is named only where the DNA matches it firmly. Size tells how often a clone was seen (once, few, many) or the class of an expanded clone, and some rows leave it out.

TRBJ2-7 | TRBV2 | NA | TRBD1 | 15 | CASSYGQGGSYEQYF | TGTGCCAGCAGCTACGGACAGGGAGGCTCCTACGAGCAGTACTTC
TRBJ2-7 | TRBV5-1 | NA | NA | 15 | CASSLGLRSSYEQYF | TGCGCCAGCAGTCTAGGACTTCGAAGCTCCTACGAGCAGTACTTC
TRBJ1-2 | TRBV6-5 | NA | NA | 13 | CASSYEGNYGYTF | TGTGCCAGCAGTTACGAGGGAAACTATGGCTACACCTTC
TRBJ1-2 | TRBV5-6 | NA | TRBD1 | 13 | CAILGQEDVGYTF | TGTGCCATCTTGGGACAGGAGGACGTTGGCTACACCTTC
TRBJ1-2 | TRBV9 | NA | NA | 15 | CASSVETGQTYGYTF | TGTGCCAGCAGCGTCGAGACAGGCCAAACCTATGGCTACACCTTC
TRBJ1-2 | TRBV11-2 | NA | NA | 14 | CASSGDSRVYGYTF | TGTGCCAGCAGCGGGGACTCCCGGGTCTATGGCTACACCTTC
TRBJ2-1 | TRBV10-3 | NA | TRBD2 | 14 | CAISSLAGKNEQFF | TGTGCCATCTCGTCCCTAGCGGGGAAAAATGAGCAGTTCTTC
TRBJ1-2 | TRBV7-2 | NA | NA | 13 | CASSLVGQDGYTF | TGTGCCAGCAGCTTAGTTGGTCAGGATGGCTACACCTTC
TRBJ1-1 | TRBV30 | NA | NA | 13 | CASKRTSNTEAFF | TGTGCCTCAAAGAGGACTTCGAACACTGAAGCTTTCTTT
TRBJ2-2 | TRBV19 | NA | NA | 14 | CASSGRGDTGELFF | TGTGCCAGTAGTGGGAGGGGGGACACCGGGGAGCTGTTTTTT
TRBJ1-5 | TRBV6-1 | few | NA | 14 | CASTPAAIDQPQHF | TGTGCCAGCACCCCGGCGGCGATTGATCAGCCCCAGCATTTT
TRBJ2-7 | TRBV6-6 | NA | TRBD2 | 15 | CASSYTSGGAYEQYF | TGTGCCAGCAGTTACACTAGCGGGGGCGCCTACGAGCAGTACTTC
TRBJ2-3 | TRBV7-9 | NA | NA | 12 | CASSLAVDTQYF | TGTGCCAGCAGCTTGGCGGTAGATACGCAGTATTTT
TRBJ2-2 | TRBV27 | NA | NA | 13 | CASSSYRGGELFF | TGTGCCAGCAGTTCCTATAGGGGCGGGGAGCTGTTTTTT
TRBJ2-2 | TRBV2 | NA | NA | 15 | CASSVRRANTGELFF | TGTGCCAGCAGTGTTCGGCGGGCGAACACCGGGGAGCTGTTTTTT
TRBJ2-7 | TRBV6-1 | NA | TRBD2 | 16 | CASSESGLAEAYEQYF | TGTGCCAGCAGTGAATCCGGGCTAGCGGAGGCCTACGAGCAGTACTTC
TRBJ1-2 | TRBV19 | NA | NA | 13 | CASSRGLNYGYTF | TGTGCCAGTAGTAGGGGGCTTAACTATGGCTACACCTTC
TRBJ2-1 | TRBV5-4 | NA | TRBD1 | 15 | CASSSGQGVYNEQFF | TGTGCCAGCAGCTCAGGACAGGGCGTCTACAATGAGCAGTTCTTC
TRBJ2-1 | TRBV25-1 | NA | TRBD1 | 12 | CASSDRNRGQFF | TGTGCCAGCAGTGACCGAAACAGGGGGCAGTTCTTC
TRBJ1-2 | TRBV10-3 | NA | TRBD1 | 15 | CAISALRDSENGYTF | TGTGCCATCAGTGCTCTCCGGGACAGCGAAAATGGCTACACCTTC
TRBJ2-1 | TRBV27 | NA | TRBD2 | 17 | CASSKGTSGRVGNEQFF | TGTGCCAGCAGTAAAGGGACTAGCGGGAGGGTGGGCAATGAGCAGTTCTTC
TRBJ1-5 | TRBV18 | NA | NA | 13 | CASSPLGDQPQHF | TGTGCCAGCTCACCCCTCGGGGATCAGCCCCAGCATTTT
TRBJ2-7 | TRBV21-1 | NA | NA | 13 | CASKGWTAYEQYF | TGTGCCAGCAAGGGGTGGACAGCTTACGAGCAGTACTTC
TRBJ1-2 | TRBV30 | few | NA | 14 | CAWSGETSHYGYTF | TGTGCCTGGAGCGGGGAGACATCCCACTATGGCTACACCTTC
TRBJ2-7 | TRBV25-1 | NA | TRBD2 | 15 | CASSERLAVSYEQYF | TGTGCCAGCAGTGAGAGACTAGCGGTATCCTACGAGCAGTACTTC
TRBJ2-7 | TRBV18 | NA | NA | 11 | CASSGLNEQYF | TGTGCCAGCTCAGGTCTAAACGAGCAGTACTTC
TRBJ1-6 | TRBV11-3 | NA | NA | 17 | CASSLALLTRDNSPLHF | TGTGCCAGCAGCTTAGCCTTACTGACGCGGGATAATTCACCCCTCCACTTT
TRBJ1-1 | TRBV15 | NA | NA | 12 | CATSPAGTEAFF | TGTGCCACCAGCCCGGCGGGGACTGAAGCTTTCTTT
TRBJ2-2 | TRBV10-3 | once | TRBD1 | 15 | CAISPQGANTGELFF | TGTGCCATCAGTCCACAGGGGGCGAACACCGGGGAGCTGTTTTTT
TRBJ2-1 | TRBV10-3 | NA | NA | 12 | CAISDPLREQFF | TGTGCCATCAGTGATCCTCTCAGGGAGCAGTTCTTC
TRBJ2-7 | TRBV25-1 | NA | TRBD1 | 17 | CASSEYLPGTVSYEQYF | TGTGCCAGCAGTGAATATCTCCCCGGGACAGTCTCCTACGAGCAGTACTTC
TRBJ1-1 | TRBV15 | once | NA | 15 | CATSRSGGLRCEAFF | TGTGCCACCAGCAGGTCCGGAGGGTTACGGTGTGAAGCTTTCTTT
TRBJ2-3 | TRBV7-6 | NA | TRBD1 | 14 | CASSAQGATDTQYF | TGTGCCAGCAGCGCACAGGGGGCCACAGATACGCAGTATTTT
TRBJ2-2 | TRBV9 | NA | NA | 11 | CASSAAGELFF | TGTGCCAGCAGCGCGGCCGGGGAGCTGTTTTTT
TRBJ1-4 | TRBV20-1 | once | NA | 10 | CSASDNGLFF | TGCAGTGCTAGTGACAATGGGCTGTTTTTT
TRBJ1-2 | TRBV6-1 | NA | NA | 17 | CASSESTPGPGGDGYTF | TGTGCCAGCAGTGAATCCACACCAGGACCCGGGGGTGATGGCTACACCTTC
TRBJ2-6 | TRBV11-3 | few | NA | 16 | CASSSRGKRGANVLTF | TGTGCCAGCAGCTCTAGAGGGAAGCGTGGGGCCAACGTCCTGACTTTC
TRBJ2-6 | TRBV5-1 | few | NA | 16 | CASSPWGEAGANVLTF | TGCGCCAGCAGCCCGTGGGGCGAGGCTGGGGCCAACGTCCTGACTTTC
TRBJ2-2 | TRBV29-1 | NA | NA | 13 | CSVLKQGAGELFF | TGCAGCGTCCTCAAGCAGGGTGCCGGGGAGCTGTTTTTT
TRBJ2-1 | TRBV5-1 | once | NA | 16 | CASSLGGGAYGNEQFF | TGCGCCAGCAGCTTGGGTGGGGGGGCTTATGGCAATGAGCAGTTCTTC
TRBJ2-5 | TRBV2 | NA | TRBD1 | 14 | CASLARQGYETQYF | TGTGCCAGCCTGGCGCGACAGGGATACGAGACCCAGTACTTC
TRBJ1-2 | TRBV5-1 | NA | TRBD1 | 16 | CASSLGDRSQRPGYTF | TGCGCCAGCAGCTTGGGGGACAGGAGTCAGAGGCCTGGCTACACCTTC
TRBJ2-5 | TRBV10-3 | NA | NA | 13 | CAISESGGETQYF | TGTGCCATCAGTGAGTCGGGGGGAGAGACCCAGTACTTC
TRBJ2-7 | TRBV29-1 | NA | NA | 12 | CSVDAGSVEQYF | TGCAGCGTTGATGCAGGGTCGGTCGAGCAGTACTTC
TRBJ1-3 | TRBV23-1 | NA | TRBD1 | 15 | CASRGQGSSGNTIYF | TGCGCCAGCAGGGGACAGGGTTCCTCTGGAAACACCATATATTTT